The rows below give T cell receptor beta chains drawn from one sample of a study of blood T cell repertoires in COVID-19. Profiled with immunoSEQ multiplex PCR; TCRdb holds only in-frame clones, not every one. The sample comprises 200,000 to 250,000 clones, approximately 82% of which are singletons, and 9.7% rests with the top ten. Specimen: peripheral blood. The receptors originated from a man between 45 and 60 years old with active or convalescent COVID-19. Each CDR3 is given without its conserved first and last residue. The order of the fields is V gene, J gene, CDR3 protein.

V gene: TRBV11-3; J gene: TRBJ1-2; CDR3 protein: ASRKAQGDYGYT
V gene: TRBV18; J gene: TRBJ2-2; CDR3 protein: ASSPPQRGGLNGELF
V gene: TRBV5-1; J gene: TRBJ2-1; CDR3 protein: ASSLDGTENNEQF
V gene: TRBV9; J gene: TRBJ1-1; CDR3 protein: ASSGRGTEAF
V gene: TRBV6-2/TRBV6-3; J gene: TRBJ1-2; CDR3 protein: ASSYSTANYGYT
V gene: TRBV6-5; J gene: TRBJ1-3; CDR3 protein: ASERPGGNTIY
V gene: TRBV18; J gene: TRBJ2-5; CDR3 protein: ASSPVAGSQETQY
V gene: TRBV10-3; J gene: TRBJ1-2; CDR3 protein: AISRTGALYGYT
V gene: TRBV10-3; J gene: TRBJ1-1; CDR3 protein: AISEFGSGSEAF
V gene: TRBV9; J gene: TRBJ2-3; CDR3 protein: ASSVGTTVWDTQY
V gene: TRBV6-2/TRBV6-3; J gene: TRBJ1-1; CDR3 protein: ASSSVRVENTEAF
V gene: TRBV28; J gene: TRBJ1-1; CDR3 protein: ASSSPTGPEAF
V gene: TRBV4-1; J gene: TRBJ2-3; CDR3 protein: ASSQRVGLSLGDTQY
V gene: TRBV5-1; J gene: TRBJ2-2; CDR3 protein: ASSLGTANTGELF
V gene: TRBV11-2; J gene: TRBJ1-2; CDR3 protein: ASSLRTGGDYGYT
V gene: TRBV6-2/TRBV6-3; J gene: TRBJ2-4; CDR3 protein: ASSLDRGIQY
V gene: TRBV10-3; J gene: TRBJ1-1; CDR3 protein: AISESTGEAF
V gene: TRBV7-9; J gene: TRBJ2-5; CDR3 protein: ATSGAETQY
V gene: TRBV27; J gene: TRBJ1-6; CDR3 protein: ASSLEGGRSNSPLH
V gene: TRBV6-5; J gene: TRBJ2-3; CDR3 protein: ASSISGGSTSTQY
V gene: TRBV11-2; J gene: TRBJ1-1; CDR3 protein: ASSPGWDTEAF
V gene: TRBV5-5; J gene: TRBJ1-5; CDR3 protein: ASSFLGGDQPQH
V gene: TRBV6-2/TRBV6-3; J gene: TRBJ2-3; CDR3 protein: ASSYGIAGTKDTQY
V gene: TRBV5-5; J gene: TRBJ2-4; CDR3 protein: ASSLGDSGPGNIQY
V gene: TRBV19; J gene: TRBJ1-6; CDR3 protein: ASTPTSLNNSPLH
V gene: TRBV7-9; J gene: TRBJ1-3; CDR3 protein: ASSIRQGSGNTIY
V gene: TRBV6-2/TRBV6-3; J gene: TRBJ1-3; CDR3 protein: ASSPAGGNTIY
V gene: TRBV28; J gene: TRBJ1-3; CDR3 protein: ASSGTGLNTIY
V gene: TRBV7-2; J gene: TRBJ2-1; CDR3 protein: ASSPDRAQWSEQF
V gene: TRBV28; J gene: TRBJ1-3; CDR3 protein: ASSLSQASGNTIY
V gene: TRBV15; J gene: TRBJ1-4; CDR3 protein: ATSRDGDSFEKLF
V gene: TRBV6-2/TRBV6-3; J gene: TRBJ1-1; CDR3 protein: ASSSPGRANTEAF
V gene: TRBV7-2; J gene: TRBJ1-1; CDR3 protein: ASSLDRNTEAF
V gene: TRBV7-9; J gene: TRBJ2-6; CDR3 protein: ASSSSRGRGANVLT
V gene: TRBV27; J gene: TRBJ1-1; CDR3 protein: ASSTWDRGNTEAF
V gene: TRBV25-1; J gene: TRBJ1-1; CDR3 protein: ASSGRGGGVTEAF
V gene: TRBV9; J gene: TRBJ2-2; CDR3 protein: ASSAGGSNTGELF
V gene: TRBV6-2/TRBV6-3; J gene: TRBJ2-5; CDR3 protein: ASSYEFQGPGGTQY
V gene: TRBV19; J gene: TRBJ2-4; CDR3 protein: ASTEQGQNIQY